The 25 T cell receptor beta chains below come from one sample, sequenced in a study of graft-versus-host responses after intestinal transplantation. The antigens for these receptors are not known. Method: immunoSEQ multiplex PCR; TCRdb's copy keeps in-frame clones and lacks some. In the table there are around 88,000 clones, roughly 87% of which are singletons. The sample consisted of unstimulated CD8+ T cells sorted from spleen or lymph node cells, taken before intestinal transplant. The source is a human donor who received an intestinal transplant.

The V gene is TRBV15, the J gene TRBJ1-5; 7 positions agree with TRBD1. This CDR3 comprises 13 residues. Germline V gene data show CDR1 as LNHNV and CDR2 as YYDKDF (reference sequence). After removal of 2 bases from V and 15 bases from J, the junction contained 10 bases not matched to a gene. Here the CDR3 reads CATSRKGQRQGHF. CDR3 DNA sequence: TGTGCCACCAGCAGAAAGGGACAGAGGCAAGGGCATTTT.

This sequence joins TRBV5-6 and TRBJ1-1; tentatively, D is TRBD1 (6 bases). The germline V and J ends were trimmed by 0 bases and 0 bases, with 12 bases remaining between them. CDR1 is SGHDT and CDR2 is YYEEEE in the germline V gene. The CDR3 runs to 16 residues. The CDR3 protein is CASSLGEGELNTEAFF. The CDR3, as DNA: TGTGCCAGCAGCTTGGGCGAGGGGGAGCTGAACACTGAAGCTTTCTTT.

The rearrangement joins TRBV6-1 to TRBJ2-7; 7 nucleotides line up with TRBD1. The CDR3 length is 14 residues. V dropped 4 bases and J dropped 2; count of bases not matched to a gene: 5. Germline CDR1 and CDR2: MNHNS and SASEGT. CDR3 in amino acids: CASSGSQGAYEQYF. In nucleotides, the CDR3 is TGTGCCAGCAGTGGGTCCCAGGGGGCCTACGAGCAGTACTTC.

The chain carries TRBV7-7 and TRBJ1-3, with D hard to call. CDR3 length: 14 residues. V dropped 1 base and J dropped 2 bases, with 6 bases sitting between them. In germline, CDR1 is SSHAT, CDR2 FNYEAQ (reference sequence). This chain's CDR3 is CASSLEGPGNTIYF. The CDR3 bases are TGTGCCAGCAGCTTAGAAGGGCCTGGAAACACCATATATTTT.

The chain employs TRBV6-4 and TRBJ2-3; 10 bases align to TRBD2. The CDR3 totals 15 residues. From germline, CDR1 is MRHNA and CDR2 SNTAGT. Trimming at V came to 4 bases and at J to 4 bases, leaving 5 bases not matched to a gene. CDR3 residues: CASSALAGGPDTQYF. The CDR3 DNA sequence: TGTGCCAGCAGTGCTTTAGCGGGAGGCCCAGATACGCAGTATTTT.

The chain combines TRBV28 with TRBJ1-2; D not resolved. From germline, CDR1 is MDHEN and CDR2 SYDVKM. There are 13 residues in the CDR3. Between the trimmed V and J ends, which lost 2 bases and 5 bases, there was a span of 9 bases. DNA of the CDR3: TGTGCCAGCAGTTTAGTCACATTATATGGCTACACCTTC. As protein: CASSLVTLYGYTF.

J is TRBJ1-4 and V is TRBV28; D not certain. Germline V gene sequence: CDR1 MDHEN, CDR2 SYDVKM. The CDR3 is made up of 14 amino acids. V lost 7 bases and J lost 6, with 15 bases in between. CDR3 in amino acids: CASNPRTWDEKLFF. The CDR3, as DNA: TGTGCCAGCAACCCGCGGACTTGGGATGAAAAACTGTTTTTT.

This rearrangement joins TRBV5-6 to TRBJ1-5, with a weak D call TRBD1 (5 bases). This CDR3 region has 15 residues. The germline V and J ends were trimmed by 4 bases and 7 bases, with 18 bases remaining between them. Per the germline V gene, CDR1 is SGHDT and CDR2 is YYEEEE. CDR3 amino acids: CASSRWGVNWQPQHF. CDR3 in DNA: TGTGCCAGCAGCAGGTGGGGGGTCAATTGGCAGCCCCAGCATTTT.

The rearrangement uses TRBV12-2 and TRBJ2-7; the D call in the table, TRBD1, was not verified against the DNA. TRBV12-2 is deemed a pseudogene. The CDR3 is 15 residues long. The CDR3 sequence: CASRLASTASYEQYF. CDR3 sequence (DNA): TGTGCAAGTCGCTTAGCATCGACAGCCTCCTACGAGCAGTACTTC.

The chain combines TRBV27 with TRBJ2-7, with TRBD2 matching 15 bases. The V gene end was trimmed by 5 bases and the J gene end by 1 base; junction bases not matched to a gene: 6. The CDR3 is made up of 17 amino acids. Germline V gene data show CDR1 as MNHEY and CDR2 as SMNVEV (reference sequence). The CDR3 reads CASSPGLAGGGSYEQYF. In DNA form, the CDR3 reads TGTGCCAGCAGTCCCGGACTAGCGGGAGGGGGATCCTACGAGCAGTACTTC.

This rearrangement joins TRBV28 to TRBJ1-5; D not certain. Germline CDR1 is MDHEN and CDR2 is SYDVKM. The CDR3 contains 11 residues. Trimming took off 3 bases at V and 3 bases at J, with 0 bases between the two ends. The DNA for the CDR3 is TGTGCCAGCAGTTTCAATCAGCCCCAGCATTTT. Amino acids: CASSFNQPQHF. Using reference TRBV28 and TRBJ1-5 for the parts outside the CDR3, the full variable domain is DVKVTQSSRYLVKRTGEKVFLECVQDMDHENMFWYRQDPGLGLRLIYFSYDVKMKEKGDIPEGYSVSREKKERFSLILESASTNQTSMYLCASSFNQPQHFGDGTRLSIL.

V gene TRBV27 combines with J gene TRBJ2-7; TRBD2 might be the D (5 bases). The germline V and J ends were trimmed by 4 bases and 0 bases, with 7 bases remaining between them. The germline V gene encodes CDR1 MNHEY and CDR2 SMNVEV (reference sequence). This CDR3 contains 13 residues. CDR3 in DNA: TGTGCCAGCAGTTGGGAGAGCTCCTACGAGCAGTACTTC. Its protein is CASSWESSYEQYF.

The CDR3 spells CASSPRTGIIYGYTF. As DNA, the CDR3 is TGTGCCAGCAGCCCCCGGACAGGGATAATATATGGCTACACCTTC. This rearrangement joins TRBV9 to TRBJ1-2; 8 positions match TRBD1. The CDR3 extends over 15 amino acids. The junction had 10 bases not matched to a gene; V was cut back by 4 bases and J by 5 bases. Germline values: CDR1 SGDLS, CDR2 YYNGEE.

The V and J genes are TRBV28 and TRBJ2-1; 9 nucleotides agree with TRBD1. The CDR3 runs 13 residues. CDR1 is MDHEN and CDR2 is SYDVKM in the germline V gene. V lost 8 bases and J lost 7; bases outside the gene matches: 6. This CDR3 is CASQTGGGNEQFF. Written as DNA, the CDR3 is TGTGCCAGCCAGACAGGGGGAGGGAATGAGCAGTTCTTC.

The chain links TRBV4-1 to TRBJ2-3, with 8 nucleotides matching TRBD1. The germline V gene has CDR1 MGHRA and CDR2 YSYEKL. The V and J ends lost 3 bases and 2 bases, in that order; junction bases with no gene match: 7. The CDR3 covers 16 residues. The CDR3 sequence is CASSHPPQGVTDTQYF. CDR3 nucleotide sequence: TGCGCCAGCAGCCACCCACCACAGGGGGTCACAGATACGCAGTATTTT.

The rearrangement uses TRBV29-1 and TRBJ1-2, with TRBD1 matching 7 bases. The CDR3 consists of 13 residues. V lost 6 bases, J lost 8 bases, and 12 bases stayed unmatched. The germline gives CDR1 SQVTM, CDR2 ANQGSEA. The CDR3 coding sequence is TGCAGCGTACCGGACAGGCCCGACTGGGGCTACACCTTC. This sequence encodes CSVPDRPDWGYTF.

This rearrangement joins TRBV2 to TRBJ2-3; tentative D call: TRBD2 (6 bases). CDR1 is SNHLY and CDR2 is FYNNEI in the germline V gene. Between the trimmed V and J ends, which lost 3 bases and 4 bases, there was a span of 11 bases. This CDR3 has 14 amino acids. CDR3: CASSDPGDSDTQYF. In nucleotides, the CDR3 is TGTGCCAGCAGTGACCCCGGGGACTCAGATACGCAGTATTTT.

The rearrangement joins TRBV7-9 to TRBJ1-1; TRBD1 aligns across 9 bases. Germline V gene sequence: CDR1 SEHNR, CDR2 FQNEAQ (reference sequence). The CDR3 totals 14 residues. The V and J ends lost 4 bases and 5 bases, in that order; junction bases with no gene match: 5. CDR3 DNA sequence: TGTGCCAGCAGCTCGACAGGGGGTAGGACTGAAGCTTTCTTT. Amino acid sequence: CASSSTGGRTEAFF.

The chain links TRBV4-2 to TRBJ2-3; a possible D gene is TRBD1 (5 bases). The CDR3 loop spans 15 amino acids. Trimming removed 1 base from V and 6 bases from J, with 14 bases in between. The germline V gene encodes CDR1 LGHNA and CDR2 YNFKEQ. The CDR3 sequence is CASSQVDTPTDTQYF. The CDR3 DNA follows: TGTGCCAGCAGCCAAGTGGACACTCCCACGGATACGCAGTATTTT.

As concerns this clone: One junction end does not reproduce the germline sequence, and a read error may be involved. The chain is built from TRBV11-1 and TRBJ2-5; 8 bases match TRBD2. The CDR3 is made up of 12 amino acids. The germline V gene has CDR1 SGHAT and CDR2 FQDESV (reference sequence). CDR3 sequence (DNA): TGCGCCAGCAGCCAAGCCGGGGGGGAGCAGTACTTC. This gives the protein CASSQAGGEQYF.

The chain employs TRBV7-9 and TRBJ2-7, with a weak D call TRBD2 (6 bases). The germline V gene has CDR1 SEHNR and CDR2 FQNEAQ (reference sequence). CDR3 size: 16 residues. Trimming pared 1 base from V and 0 bases from J, leaving 13 bases between. DNA of the CDR3: TGTGCCAGCAGCTTAGGTCGGCAGGGACTCTCCTACGAGCAGTACTTC. Amino acid sequence: CASSLGRQGLSYEQYF.

This rearrangement joins TRBV30 to TRBJ2-7; D is uncertain. The CDR3 loop spans 11 amino acids. The V and J ends lost 2 bases and 5 bases respectively, with 7 bases between them. The germline CDR1 and CDR2 sequences are GTSNPN and SVGIG (reference sequence). CDR3 sequence reads: CAWSYENEQYF. For the CDR3, the DNA is TGTGCCTGGAGTTACGAGAACGAGCAGTACTTC.

The chain joins TRBV6-5 to TRBJ2-3; 12 nucleotides line up with TRBD2. V lost 6 bases and J lost 2; bases outside the gene matches: 3. This CDR3 contains 15 residues. The germline V gene has CDR1 MNHEY and CDR2 SVGAGI. The CDR3 nucleotides are TGTGCCAGCAGCGGGACTAGCGGGCTCACAGATACGCAGTATTTT. It codes for CASSGTSGLTDTQYF.

The chain employs TRBV28 and TRBJ1-3; 7 bases are a match to TRBD1. Germline V gene lookup returns CDR1 MDHEN and CDR2 SYDVKM. The CDR3 extends over 17 amino acids. V was clipped by 4 bases and J by 0 bases; unmatched bases: 9. DNA for the CDR3: TGTGCCAGCAGTTCCACGACAGGGAAACCCTCTGGAAACACCATATATTTT. Protein product: CASSSTTGKPSGNTIYF.

This clone has a handful of counts. This sequence joins TRBV5-6 and TRBJ2-4, with D possibly being TRBD1 or TRBD2 (6 bases each). V lost 0 bases and J lost 7, with 11 bases in between. From germline, CDR1 is SGHDT and CDR2 YYEEEE. This CDR3 contains 14 residues. In DNA, the CDR3 is TGTGCCAGCAGCTTGGTGGGGGGCGGGAACATTCAGTACTTC. This codes for CASSLVGGGNIQYF.